This T cell receptor beta chain came from a study of beta chain features in type 1 diabetes. Looking at the study overall: Patients did not differ from healthy donors in age, gender or cell yield. The study's findings and limits: Shortening of TCRB CDR3s, moderate but significant, appeared in all four CD4+ subsets of Type 1 diabetes patients. Insertions were fewer and deletions more numerous at VDJ junctions in type 1 diabetes patients.

This clone occurred a few times. Its cognate antigen is unknown. This same CDR3 is encoded by further DNA sequences in the sample. The V gene lost 4 bases and the J gene lost 5 bases, with 6 bases spanning the gap. The germline CDR1 and CDR2 sequences are SGHRS and YFSETQ. This CDR3 has 11 amino acids. All of the isolated RNA was reverse transcribed, so expressed TCRB transcripts were sequenced. Using immunoSEQ multiplex PCR, the repertoire was profiled, and TCRdb retains in-frame clones only, with some absent. The sample includes approximately 730,000 clones, 10% to 15% seen only once; the top ten take approximately 0.022%.

V gene TRBV5-1 combines with J gene TRBJ2-5; tentatively, D is TRBD1 (5 bases). Material: naive CD4+ T cells from blood. The receptor's source is a man in his late teens or twenties with type 1 diabetes. The CDR3 coding sequence is TGCGCCAGCAGCCCAGGGGAGACCCAGTACTTC. Protein: CASSPGETQYF. The variable domain in full, completed from reference TRBV5-1 and TRBJ2-5, reads KAGVTQTPRYLIKTRGQQVTLSCSPISGHRSVSWYQQTPGQGLQFLFEYFSETQRNKGNFPGRFSGRQFSNSRSEMNVSTLELGDSALYLCASSPGETQYFGPGTRLLVL.